This entry features one T cell receptor beta chain sequence. Its specificity is unknown. Time point specified: sample taken at primary tumor resection. The sequenced material consisted of unsorted whole RNA from tumor, nontumor lung or frozen PBMC. 72 TRACERx patients with early, untreated non-small cell lung cancer donated samples. These data are taken from a study of spatial heterogeneity in lung cancer. Study summary: TCR and UMI combinations that were unique each appeared, on average, more than ten times in raw reads. Broader study findings: Ubiquitous, expanded tumor-derived TCRs were more frequently observed in blood at resection than at follow-up.

Trimming took off 0 bases at V and 6 bases at J, with 15 bases between the two ends. The CDR3 covers 16 residues. Every cDNA TCR molecule received its own unique molecular identifier. Using its own MiXCR run on the 5' RACE reads, TCRdb lists one record per CDR3 protein. The table shows about 85,000 distinct CDR3 sequences, with approximately 20% occurring only once. The chain combines TRBV12-3 or TRBV12-4 with TRBJ1-5; D might be TRBD1 (5 bases). Sequenced material: PBMCs, taken at surgery. This clonotype originated in a male donor with early-stage non-small cell lung cancer. CDR3 bases: TGTGCCAGCAGTTTAGCGACAGCCCTAGTGGGTCAGCCCCAGCATTTT. This gives the protein CASSLATALVGQPQHF.